These 2 T cell receptor beta chains came from one sample sequenced in a study of response to subunit inactivated influenza vaccine. Using its own MiXCR run on the RT-PCR reads, TCRdb lists one record per CDR3 protein. The data contain about 520,000 distinct CDR3 sequences, more than 7% of them singletons. Sequences were derived from PBMCs from blood, sampled less than 30 months after vaccination. The source of these receptors is a man aged 50-75 years who received an inactivated influenza vaccine.

V usage is TRBV12-3 or TRBV12-4 and J usage is TRBJ2-5; D gene ambiguous. V lost 3 bases and J lost 0, with 8 bases in between. CDR3 length: 14 amino acids. CDR3 sequence (DNA): TGTGCCAGCAGTTTTCTTGAGTACCAAGAGACCCAGTACTTC. This translates into CASSFLEYQETQYF.

This clonotype came up a few times. The chain joins TRBV9 to TRBJ2-3; TRBD2 matches 16 bases. From germline, CDR1 is SGDLS and CDR2 YYNGEE. CDR3 length: 20 amino acids. The V gene end was trimmed by 2 bases and the J gene end by 0 bases; junction bases not matched to a gene: 9. CDR3 amino acids: CASSVQPGLAGGFSTDTQYF. DNA for the CDR3: TGTGCCAGCAGCGTCCAGCCGGGACTAGCGGGGGGGTTTAGCACAGATACGCAGTATTTT.